This T cell receptor (beta chain) is from a study of shared clonotypes between healthy human individuals. Notes on this clone: The antigen is unknown. This same CDR3 is encoded by further DNA sequences in the sample.

Clones were read by immunoSEQ multiplex PCR, and TCRdb kept only the in-frame ones, dropping some. This sample has about 2 million clones, with 90% to 95% found just once. Every donor was a Caucasian adult from Nashville, Tennessee. Study outcomes and limitations: Generation probabilities of non-shared clonotypes were lower (relative to those shared by all four donors).

The V gene lost 1 base and the J gene lost 3 bases, with 7 bases spanning the gap. The germline V gene has CDR1 SEHNR and CDR2 FQNEAQ (reference sequence). The CDR3 is 14 amino acids. The chain recombines TRBV7-9 with TRBJ1-5, with D uncertain. Input material: naive CD4+ T cells sorted from blood. Noted subset: CD45RA+ positively selected. The clonotype comes from a man younger than 35 in good health. CDR3 sequence reads: CASSLGVANQPQHF. CDR3 nucleotides: TGTGCCAGCAGCTTAGGTGTAGCCAATCAGCCCCAGCATTTT.